This T cell receptor (beta chain) was captured in a study of cytotoxic CD8 clonotypes in ibrutinib-treated CLL. Study-level points and caveats: Patients showed higher baseline clonality than age-matched healthy donors, and it tracked circulating CD8+ T-cell counts.

Regarding this clone: Its matching antigen is unknown.

This table comes from immunoSEQ multiplex PCR, and its TCRdb copy is limited to in-frame clones, with some not included. Of fewer than 85,000 clones in the sample, roughly three quarters were seen once. V lost 4 bases and J lost 7; bases outside the gene matches: 10. This CDR3 contains 15 residues. Germline V gene sequence: CDR1 MDHEN, CDR2 SYDVKM. Sequenced here: PBMCs, sampled after 12 months of ibrutinib treatment. The receptor's source is a human donor with chronic lymphocytic leukemia. The chain employs TRBV28 and TRBJ1-5, with 7 bases fitting TRBD1. CDR3 residues: CASSSKTGRRQPQHF. The CDR3 DNA follows: TGTGCCAGCAGTTCCAAGACAGGGAGAAGGCAGCCCCAGCATTTT.